This is a list of T cell receptor beta chains from one sample in a study of blood T cells in healthy people across ages. One entry per CDR3 protein, called by TCRdb with MiXCR from the 5' RACE reads. The sample records roughly 700,000 distinct CDR3 sequences, around half being singletons. Sequencing used blood. The receptors here all came from an older woman in good health. CDR3s include the opening cysteine and the closing phenylalanine or tryptophan. A D gene is named only where the DNA matches it firmly. Clone size is given for some rows only: seen once, a few or many times, or a class if the clone is expanded.

abundance,j_gene,v_gene,d_gene,CDR3aa,CDR3nt
NA,TRBJ2-1,TRBV12-3/TRBV12-4,TRBD2,CASTVTSGRSAGEQFF,TGTGCCAGCACCGTGACTAGCGGGAGGAGTGCGGGTGAGCAGTTCTTC
few,TRBJ2-1,TRBV20-1,NA,CSAWASDSYNEQFF,TGCAGTGCCTGGGCTAGCGACTCCTACAATGAGCAGTTCTTC
NA,TRBJ2-7,TRBV6-2/TRBV6-3,TRBD1,CASSPPDRGRNEQYF,TGTGCCAGCAGTCCGCCGGACAGGGGAAGAAATGAGCAGTACTTC
few,TRBJ1-4,TRBV30,NA,CAWSLKTVHEKLFF,TGTGCCTGGAGCCTTAAGACAGTTCATGAAAAACTGTTTTTT
NA,TRBJ2-5,TRBV7-2,TRBD1,CASSFGQGRGETQYF,TGTGCCAGCAGCTTCGGACAGGGGCGAGGGGAGACCCAGTACTTC
once,TRBJ2-4,TRBV4-2,NA,CASSQAGVKNIQYF,TGTGCCAGCAGCCAAGCAGGGGTCAAAAACATTCAGTACTTC
NA,TRBJ2-7,TRBV2,NA,CASSVGLTSYEQYF,TGTGCCAGCAGTGTAGGTTTAACATCTTACGAGCAGTACTTC
NA,TRBJ2-7,TRBV10-3,NA,CAISESASASSYNEQYF,TGTGCCATCAGTGAGTCCGCTAGCGCGAGCTCCTACAATGAGCAGTACTTC
NA,TRBJ2-7,TRBV3-1,NA,CASSLGLEDYEQYF,TGTGCCAGCAGCCTTGGCTTGGAGGACTACGAGCAGTACTTC
few,TRBJ2-1,TRBV4-3,TRBD2,CASSQDHSGRVNEQFF,TGCGCCAGCAGCCAAGATCATAGCGGGAGGGTAAATGAGCAGTTCTTC
once,TRBJ1-6,TRBV7-9,NA,CASSFSGDNGLPLHF,TGTGCCAGCAGCTTTTCGGGGGACAACGGTTTACCCCTCCACTTT
few,TRBJ2-7,TRBV20-1,TRBD1,CSAAGQVSYEQYF,TGCAGTGCGGCAGGACAGGTCTCCTACGAGCAGTACTTC
many,TRBJ2-7,TRBV20-1,TRBD2,CSASPGGYEQYF,TGCAGTGCTAGTCCGGGAGGCTACGAGCAGTACTTC
NA,TRBJ2-7,TRBV20-1,NA,CSAREWGRTAPGGYEQYF,TGCAGTGCTAGAGAGTGGGGCAGGACAGCCCCCGGGGGTTACGAGCAGTACTTC
NA,TRBJ1-2,TRBV30,NA,CAWSMTAAPGGGYTF,TGTGCCTGGAGTATGACGGCAGCACCTGGCGGAGGCTACACCTTT
many,TRBJ2-3,TRBV4-3,NA,CASSWTSTDTQYF,TGCGCCAGCAGCTGGACTAGCACAGATACGCAGTATTTT
NA,TRBJ1-1,TRBV7-9,NA,CASSLESTGPPWAFF,TGTGCCAGCAGCTTAGAGTCAACAGGGCCCCCCTGGGCTTTCTTT
NA,TRBJ2-1,TRBV14,NA,CASSQDRYRGPNEQFF,TGTGCCAGCAGCCAAGATCGGTATCGAGGCCCCAATGAGCAGTTCTTC
NA,TRBJ2-3,TRBV10-3,NA,CATGVDPTDTQYF,TGTGCCACCGGAGTGGATCCCACAGATACGCAGTATTTT
few,TRBJ2-5,TRBV5-6,NA,CASSLVNEQYF,TGTGCCAGCAGCTTGGTTAATGAGCAGTACTTC
NA,TRBJ2-7,TRBV3-1,NA,CASSQVSSEQYF,TGTGCCAGCAGCCAAGTGAGCTCCGAGCAGTACTTC
NA,TRBJ2-3,TRBV5-1,TRBD2,CASSSLAGDEDTQYF,TGCGCCAGCAGTTCCCTAGCGGGTGACGAGGATACGCAGTATTTT
few,TRBJ2-3,TRBV11-1,TRBD2,CASSLDLAGADTQYF,TGTGCCAGCAGCTTAGATTTAGCGGGAGCGGATACGCAGTATTTT
few,TRBJ2-1,TRBV9,NA,CASGSSYEQFF,TGTGCCAGCGGCAGTTCCTACGAGCAGTTCTTC
many,TRBJ2-7,TRBV29-1,NA,CSVGTGTSYEQYF,TGCAGCGTCGGGACAGGGACTAGCTACGAGCAGTACTTC
few,TRBJ1-2,TRBV27,NA,CASSPNGDSYGYTF,TGTGCCAGCAGTCCAAACGGGGATAGCTATGGCTACACCTTC
NA,TRBJ2-1,TRBV29-1,TRBD1,CSVESDRRSNEQFF,TGCAGCGTTGAATCGGACAGGAGAAGTAATGAGCAGTTCTTC
NA,TRBJ2-7,TRBV7-3,NA,CASSLSSNAYEQYF,TGTGCCAGCAGCCTGTCCTCCAACGCCTACGAGCAGTACTTC
NA,TRBJ2-7,TRBV20-1,NA,CSARAAGGNHYNEQYF,TGCAGTGCTAGAGCGGCAGGCGGTAATCATTACAATGAGCAGTACTTC
NA,TRBJ2-2,TRBV27,TRBD1,CASSRMPGQSTGELFF,TGTGCCAGCAGCCGTATGCCGGGACAGAGCACCGGGGAGCTGTTTTTT
NA,TRBJ2-1,TRBV9,NA,CASSVGGSAYNEQFF,TGTGCCAGCAGCGTAGGTGGGAGCGCCTACAATGAGCAGTTCTTC
many,TRBJ2-7,TRBV4-3,TRBD2,CASSQETLAGRSYEQYF,TGCGCCAGCAGCCAAGAAACCCTAGCGGGACGCTCCTACGAGCAGTACTTC
many,TRBJ2-3,TRBV9,NA,CASSATDTQYF,TGTGCCAGCAGCGCCACAGATACGCAGTATTTT
NA,TRBJ2-2,TRBV25-1,NA,CASSEVTGHVTGELFF,TGTGCCAGCAGTGAAGTGACAGGTCATGTCACCGGGGAGCTGTTTTTT
few,TRBJ1-2,TRBV20-1,TRBD1,CSAPTGANYGYTF,TGCAGTGCACCTACAGGGGCCAACTATGGCTACACCTTC
few,TRBJ2-7,TRBV10-3,TRBD2,CAISEGTSGIYEQYF,TGTGCCATCAGTGAGGGGACTAGCGGGATCTACGAGCAGTACTTC
NA,TRBJ2-1,TRBV3-1,TRBD2,CASSRISGSEQFF,TGTGCCAGCAGTCGAATTAGCGGGAGTGAGCAGTTCTTC
NA,TRBJ2-7,TRBV20-1,NA,CSAPSNLYEQYF,TGCAGTGCCCCATCAAACCTCTACGAGCAGTACTTC
NA,TRBJ2-2,TRBV20-1,TRBD2,CSARPPSGNTGELFF,TGCAGTGCCAGGCCCCCTAGCGGGAACACCGGGGAGCTGTTTTTT
few,TRBJ2-1,TRBV7-6,TRBD2,CASSPLGSGSLNEQFF,TGTGCCAGCAGCCCCCTTGGTAGCGGGAGTTTGAATGAGCAGTTCTTC
NA,TRBJ2-7,TRBV9,TRBD1,CASSADRATYEQYF,TGTGCCAGCAGCGCGGACAGGGCGACCTACGAGCAGTACTTC
NA,TRBJ2-5,TRBV5-5,NA,CASSLDPSRETQYF,TGTGCCAGCAGCTTGGATCCTAGTAGAGAGACCCAGTACTTC
few,TRBJ2-1,TRBV5-1,TRBD2,CASSEASGGGSNEQFF,TGCGCCAGCAGCGAGGCTAGCGGGGGGGGATCCAATGAGCAGTTCTTC
NA,TRBJ2-1,TRBV27,NA,CASSSRRSYNEQFF,TGTGCCAGCAGTTCCCGCCGGTCCTACAATGAGCAGTTCTTC
NA,TRBJ2-5,TRBV12-3/TRBV12-4,NA,CASRGLETQYF,TGTGCCAGCAGAGGATTGGAGACCCAGTACTTC
many,TRBJ1-6,TRBV7-9,TRBD1,CASSLRTGTNSPLHF,TGTGCCAGCAGCTTAAGGACAGGGACGAATTCACCCCTCCACTTT
few,TRBJ1-1,TRBV5-1,TRBD1,CASSPGTANTEAFF,TGCGCCAGCAGCCCCGGGACAGCTAACACTGAAGCTTTCTTT
once,TRBJ2-1,TRBV4-3,TRBD2,CASSQAAAGVYNEQFF,TGCGCCAGCAGCCAGGCAGCAGCGGGAGTCTACAATGAGCAGTTCTTC
few,TRBJ2-4,TRBV10-3,TRBD1,CAISLTGNKNIQYF,TGTGCCATCAGCCTGACAGGGAACAAAAACATTCAGTACTTC
NA,TRBJ2-5,TRBV7-8,NA,CASSPNPASRETQYF,TGTGCCAGCAGCCCTAATCCAGCTTCCCGGGAGACCCAGTACTTC
few,TRBJ2-7,TRBV29-1,NA,CSVARDTSYEQYF,TGCAGCGTCGCCCGAGACACCTCCTACGAGCAGTACTTC
few,TRBJ1-6,TRBV27,NA,CASSLWSSGNSPLHF,TGTGCCAGCAGTTTGTGGTCATCTGGAAATTCACCCCTCCACTTT
once,TRBJ2-3,TRBV20-1,TRBD2,CSATNGLGTDTQYF,TGCAGTGCTACCAACGGACTAGGCACAGATACGCAGTATTTT
NA,TRBJ1-1,TRBV7-9,NA,CAGSYDQNTEAFF,TGTGCCGGCAGCTACGACCAGAACACTGAAGCTTTCTTT
NA,TRBJ2-6,TRBV28,NA,CASTTGRSGANVLTF,TGTGCCAGCACTACAGGGCGCTCTGGGGCCAACGTCCTGACTTTC